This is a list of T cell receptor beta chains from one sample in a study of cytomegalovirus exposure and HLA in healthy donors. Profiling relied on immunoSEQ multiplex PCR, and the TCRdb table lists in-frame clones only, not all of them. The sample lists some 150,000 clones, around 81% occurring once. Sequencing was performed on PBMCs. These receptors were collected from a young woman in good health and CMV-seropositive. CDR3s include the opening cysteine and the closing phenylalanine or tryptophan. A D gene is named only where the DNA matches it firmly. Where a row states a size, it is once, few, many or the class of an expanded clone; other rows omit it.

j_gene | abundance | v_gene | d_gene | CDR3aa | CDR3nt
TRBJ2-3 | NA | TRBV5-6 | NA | CASSLTGSDTQYF | TGTGCCAGCAGCTTGACAGGGTCAGATACGCAGTATTTT
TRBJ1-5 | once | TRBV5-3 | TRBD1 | CARSPPDRDPQYSNQPQHF | TGTGCCAGAAGCCCCCCGGACAGGGACCCCCAATATAGCAATCAGCCCCAGCATTTT
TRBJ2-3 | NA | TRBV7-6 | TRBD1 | CASSLIPGTGRTDTQYF | TGTGCCAGCAGCCTGATACCCGGGACAGGGCGAACAGATACGCAGTATTTT
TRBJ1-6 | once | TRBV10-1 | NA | CASSGPRGRCSPLHF | TGCGCCAGCAGCGGGCCCAGGGGACGGTGCTCACCCCTCCACTTT
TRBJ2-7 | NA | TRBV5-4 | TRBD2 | CASSLAGGGAYEQYF | TGTGCCAGCAGCTTGGCCGGCGGGGGGGCCTACGAGCAGTACTTC
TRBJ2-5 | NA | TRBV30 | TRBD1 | CAWRPQGSVETQYF | TGTGCCTGGAGGCCACAGGGGAGTGTTGAGACCCAGTACTTC
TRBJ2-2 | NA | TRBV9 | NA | CALPGELFF | TGTGCCCTCCCCGGGGAGCTGTTTTTT
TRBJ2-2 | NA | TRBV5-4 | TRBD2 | CASSRHHLAGGLGELFF | TGTGCCAGCAGCCGTCATCATCTAGCGGGGGGGCTCGGGGAGCTGTTTTTT
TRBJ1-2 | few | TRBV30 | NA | CAWSIGGYGYTF | TGTGCCTGGAGTATCGGGGGCTATGGCTACACCTTC
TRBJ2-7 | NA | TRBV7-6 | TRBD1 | CASSLGTGLYEQYF | TGTGCCAGCAGCTTAGGGACAGGGCTCTACGAGCAGTACTTC
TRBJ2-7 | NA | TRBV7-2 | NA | CASSLVSGSEQYF | TGTGCCAGCAGCTTAGTGTCGGGAAGCGAGCAGTACTTC
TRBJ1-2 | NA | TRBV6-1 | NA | CASSEVAGYGYTF | TGTGCCAGCAGTGAAGTTGCCGGCTATGGCTACACCTTC
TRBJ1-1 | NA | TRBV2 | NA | CASSDRTDSLAEAFF | TGTGCCAGCAGTGACCGCACCGACTCCTTGGCTGAAGCTTTCTTT
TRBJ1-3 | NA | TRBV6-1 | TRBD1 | CASTSGGNGNTIYF | TGTGCCAGCACGTCAGGGGGCAATGGAAACACCATATATTTT
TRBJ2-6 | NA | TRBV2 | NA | CASSGQISGANGLTF | TGTGCCAGCAGTGGCCAAATCTCTGGGGCCAACGGCCTGACTTTC
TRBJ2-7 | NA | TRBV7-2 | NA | CASSFLYEQYF | TGTGCCAGCAGCTTCCTCTACGAGCAGTACTTC
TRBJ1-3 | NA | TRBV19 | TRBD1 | CASSVGTGDGNTIYF | TGTGCCAGTAGTGTCGGGACAGGGGACGGAAACACCATATATTTT
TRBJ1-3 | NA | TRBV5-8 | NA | CASSLEGVTGNTIYF | TGTGCCAGCAGCTTGGAGGGGGTCACCGGAAACACCATATATTTT
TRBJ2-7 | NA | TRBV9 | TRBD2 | CASSVAGGSAYEQYF | TGTGCCAGCAGCGTAGCGGGGGGTAGCGCCTACGAGCAGTACTTC
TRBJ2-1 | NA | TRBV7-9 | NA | CASSAAGTSLNEQFF | TGTGCCAGCAGCGCCGCCGGGACAAGTCTAAATGAGCAGTTCTTC
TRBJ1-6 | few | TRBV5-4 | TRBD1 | CASSSRTGRTSDSPLHF | TGTGCCAGCAGCTCCCGGACAGGGAGGACTTCGGATTCACCCCTCCACTTT
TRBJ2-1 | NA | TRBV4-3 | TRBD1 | CASSQDPGRGYYNEQFF | TGCGCCAGCAGCCAAGATCCAGGCAGGGGGTATTACAATGAGCAGTTCTTC
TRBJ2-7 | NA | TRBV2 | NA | CASSVGAPYEQYF | TGTGCCAGCAGTGTAGGGGCTCCCTACGAGCAGTACTTC
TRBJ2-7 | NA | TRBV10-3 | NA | CAISIPEVAYEQYF | TGTGCCATCAGCATCCCTGAGGTGGCATACGAGCAGTACTTC
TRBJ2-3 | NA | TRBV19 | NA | CASSATQRRRDTQYF | TGTGCCAGTAGTGCCACCCAGCGTCGGCGGGATACGCAGTATTTT
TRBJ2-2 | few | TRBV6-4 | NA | CASSDSLRATGELFF | TGTGCCAGCAGTGACTCGCTCAGGGCGACCGGGGAGCTGTTTTTT
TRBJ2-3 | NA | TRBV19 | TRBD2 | CASSIVSSGGGTDTQYF | TGTGCCAGTAGTATAGTTTCTAGCGGGGGAGGCACAGATACGCAGTATTTT
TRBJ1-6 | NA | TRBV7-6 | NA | CASSLAAPAAGGHSPLHF | TGTGCCAGCAGCTTAGCCGCTCCCGCGGCGGGGGGCCATTCACCCCTCCACTTT
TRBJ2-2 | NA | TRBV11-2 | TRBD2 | CASSRLAGGNTGELFF | TGTGCCAGCAGCAGACTAGCGGGGGGGAACACCGGGGAGCTGTTTTTT
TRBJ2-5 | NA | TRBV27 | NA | CASSLSARGQETQYF | TGTGCCAGCAGTTTATCCGCCAGGGGCCAAGAGACCCAGTACTTC
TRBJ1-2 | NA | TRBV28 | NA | CATPPGGAHVSGGYTF | TGTGCCACCCCACCGGGGGGCGCGCATGTCTCGGGTGGCTACACCTTC
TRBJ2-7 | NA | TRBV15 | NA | CATSRDLRVSYEQYF | TGTGCCACCAGCAGAGATCTCAGGGTTTCCTACGAGCAGTACTTC
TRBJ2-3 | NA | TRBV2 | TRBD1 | CASIGGPSTDTQYF | TGTGCCAGCATAGGGGGCCCTAGCACAGATACGCAGTATTTT
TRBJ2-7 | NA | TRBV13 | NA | CASSLQSGSSYEQYF | TGTGCCAGCAGCTTACAGTCGGGTAGCTCCTACGAGCAGTACTTC
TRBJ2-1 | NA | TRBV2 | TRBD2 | CASSEWGLAGGVSYNEQFF | TGTGCCAGCAGTGAGTGGGGACTAGCGGGGGGAGTATCCTACAATGAGCAGTTCTTC
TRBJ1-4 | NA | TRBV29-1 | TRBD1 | CSVSPGGNEKLFF | TGCAGCGTTTCTCCAGGGGGTAACGAAAAACTGTTTTTT
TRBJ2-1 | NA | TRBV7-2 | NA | CASSLGPGNEQFF | TGTGCCAGCAGCTTAGGCCCGGGGAATGAGCAGTTCTTC
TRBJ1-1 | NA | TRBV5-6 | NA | CASSLYKIGGNTEAFF | TGTGCCAGCAGCTTATATAAAATAGGAGGAAACACTGAAGCTTTCTTT
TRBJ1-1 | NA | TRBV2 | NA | CASQTGGVSEAFF | TGTGCCAGCCAGACAGGTGGTGTCTCTGAAGCTTTCTTT
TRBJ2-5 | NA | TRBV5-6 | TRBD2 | CASRSASGRIQETQYF | TGTGCCAGCAGGTCAGCTAGCGGGCGGATCCAAGAGACCCAGTACTTC
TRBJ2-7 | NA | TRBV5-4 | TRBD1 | CASSRGTGPGEQYF | TGTGCCAGCAGCCGCGGGACAGGGCCGGGCGAGCAGTACTTC
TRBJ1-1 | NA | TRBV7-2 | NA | CASSLGGGLAFF | TGTGCCAGCAGCTTAGGGGGGGGGTTGGCTTTCTTT
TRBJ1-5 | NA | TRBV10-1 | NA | CASRPMRPQHF | TGCGCCAGCAGGCCCATGCGGCCCCAGCATTTT
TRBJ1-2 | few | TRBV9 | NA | CASSVDPQGLERYGYTF | TGTGCCAGCAGCGTAGACCCTCAGGGTTTGGAAAGGTATGGCTACACCTTC
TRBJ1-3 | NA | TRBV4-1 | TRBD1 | CASSPLYRGSSGNTIYF | TGCGCCAGCAGCCCCCTATACAGGGGTAGCTCTGGAAACACCATATATTTT
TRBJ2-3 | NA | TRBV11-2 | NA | CASSLEAPGGTDTQYF | TGTGCCAGCAGCTTAGAGGCGCCAGGGGGCACAGATACGCAGTATTTT
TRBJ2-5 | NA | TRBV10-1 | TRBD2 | CASSEPTSGGRAETQYF | TGCGCCAGCAGTGAGCCGACTAGCGGGGGGCGGGCAGAGACCCAGTACTTC
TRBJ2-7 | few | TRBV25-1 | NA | CASSERGGYEQYF | TGTGCCAGCAGTGAAAGGGGGGGATACGAGCAGTACTTC
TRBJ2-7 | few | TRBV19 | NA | CASSHRPGIVREQYF | TGTGCCAGTAGCCACCGTCCGGGGATTGTACGCGAGCAGTACTTC
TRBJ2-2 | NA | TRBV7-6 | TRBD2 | CASSFSGGAGGELFF | TGTGCCAGCAGCTTCAGCGGGGGGGCCGGCGGGGAGCTGTTTTTT
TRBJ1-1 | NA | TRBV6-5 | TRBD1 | CASSPTGGTEAFF | TGTGCCAGCAGCCCTACAGGGGGCACTGAAGCTTTCTTT
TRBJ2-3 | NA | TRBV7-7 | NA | CASSLSGGADTQYF | TGTGCCAGCAGCTTAAGTGGAGGGGCAGATACGCAGTATTTT
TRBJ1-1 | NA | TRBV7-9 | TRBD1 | CASSAGTGADYTEAFF | TGTGCCAGCAGCGCCGGGACAGGGGCGGATTACACTGAAGCTTTCTTT
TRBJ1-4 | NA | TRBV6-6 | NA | CASSYSGGGNGEKLFF | TGTGCCAGCAGTTACTCGGGGGGAGGGAATGGCGAAAAACTGTTTTTT
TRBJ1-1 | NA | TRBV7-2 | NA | CASSLFGQNREAFF | TGTGCCAGCAGCTTATTCGGACAGAACCGAGAAGCTTTCTTT